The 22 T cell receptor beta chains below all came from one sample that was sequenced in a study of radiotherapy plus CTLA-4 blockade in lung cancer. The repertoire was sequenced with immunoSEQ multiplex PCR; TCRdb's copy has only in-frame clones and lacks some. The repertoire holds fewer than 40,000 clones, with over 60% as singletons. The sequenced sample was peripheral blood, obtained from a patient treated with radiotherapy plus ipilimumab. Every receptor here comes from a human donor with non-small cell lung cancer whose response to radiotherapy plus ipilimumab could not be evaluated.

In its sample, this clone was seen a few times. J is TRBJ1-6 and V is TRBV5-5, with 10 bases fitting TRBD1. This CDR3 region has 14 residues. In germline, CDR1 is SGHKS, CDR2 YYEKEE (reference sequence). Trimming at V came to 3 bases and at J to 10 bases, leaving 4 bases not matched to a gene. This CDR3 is CASSSGTGDSPLHF. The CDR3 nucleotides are TGTGCCAGCAGCTCCGGGACAGGGGACTCACCCCTCCACTTT.

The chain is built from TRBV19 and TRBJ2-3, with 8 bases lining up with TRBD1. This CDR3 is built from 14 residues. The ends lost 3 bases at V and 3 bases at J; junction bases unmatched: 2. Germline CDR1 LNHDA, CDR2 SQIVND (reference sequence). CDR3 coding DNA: TGTGCCAGTAGTATCAGGGGGCGAACAGATACGCAGTATTTT. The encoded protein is CASSIRGRTDTQYF.

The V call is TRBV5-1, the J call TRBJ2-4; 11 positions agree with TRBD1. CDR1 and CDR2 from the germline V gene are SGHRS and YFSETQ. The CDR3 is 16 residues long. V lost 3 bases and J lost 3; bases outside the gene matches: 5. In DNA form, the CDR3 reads TGCGCCAGCAGCTGGGGGGGACAGGGGGACAAAAACATTCAGTACTTC. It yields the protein CASSWGGQGDKNIQYF.

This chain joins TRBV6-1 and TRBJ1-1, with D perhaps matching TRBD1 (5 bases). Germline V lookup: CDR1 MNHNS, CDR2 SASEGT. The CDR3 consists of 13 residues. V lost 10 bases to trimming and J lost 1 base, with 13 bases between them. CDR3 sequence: CAIKGRENTEAFF. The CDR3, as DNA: TGTGCCATTAAGGGGAGGGAGAACACTGAAGCTTTCTTT.

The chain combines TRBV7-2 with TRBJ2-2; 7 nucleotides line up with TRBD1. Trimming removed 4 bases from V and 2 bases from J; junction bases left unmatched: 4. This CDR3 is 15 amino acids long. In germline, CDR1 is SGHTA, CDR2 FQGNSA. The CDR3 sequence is CASSYGTANTGELFF. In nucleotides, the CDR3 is TGTGCCAGCAGCTACGGGACAGCTAACACCGGGGAGCTGTTTTTT.

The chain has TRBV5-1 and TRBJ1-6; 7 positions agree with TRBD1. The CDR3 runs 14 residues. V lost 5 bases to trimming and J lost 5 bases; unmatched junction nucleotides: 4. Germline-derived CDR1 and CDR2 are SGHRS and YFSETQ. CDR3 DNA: TGCGCCAGCAGGCGGACAGGAGATAATTCACCCCTCCACTTT. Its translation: CASRRTGDNSPLHF. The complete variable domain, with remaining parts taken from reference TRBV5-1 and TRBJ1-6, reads KAGVTQTPRYLIKTRGQQVTLSCSPISGHRSVSWYQQTPGQGLQFLFEYFSETQRNKGNFPGRFSGRQFSNSRSEMNVSTLELGDSALYLCASRRTGDNSPLHFGNGTRLTVT.

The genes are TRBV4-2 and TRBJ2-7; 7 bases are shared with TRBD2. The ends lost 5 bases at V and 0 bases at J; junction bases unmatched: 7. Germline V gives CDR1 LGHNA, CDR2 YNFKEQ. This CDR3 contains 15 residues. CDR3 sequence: CASSLSGTSSYEQYF. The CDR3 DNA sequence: TGTGCCAGCAGCTTAAGCGGGACGAGCTCCTACGAGCAGTACTTC.

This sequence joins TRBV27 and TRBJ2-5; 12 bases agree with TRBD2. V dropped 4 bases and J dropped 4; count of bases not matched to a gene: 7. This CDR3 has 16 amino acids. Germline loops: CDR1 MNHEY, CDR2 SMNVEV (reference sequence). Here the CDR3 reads CASSSIPTSGRETQYF. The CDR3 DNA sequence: TGTGCCAGCAGTTCGATCCCGACTAGCGGGAGAGAGACCCAGTACTTC.

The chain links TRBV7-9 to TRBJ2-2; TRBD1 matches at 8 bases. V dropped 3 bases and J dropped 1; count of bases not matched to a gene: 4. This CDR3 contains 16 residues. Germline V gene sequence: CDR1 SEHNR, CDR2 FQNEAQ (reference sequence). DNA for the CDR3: TGTGCCAGCAGCTTTCTCAGGGGGCGGAACACCGGGGAGCTGTTTTTT. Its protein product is CASSFLRGRNTGELFF. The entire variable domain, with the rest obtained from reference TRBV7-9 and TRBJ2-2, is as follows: DTGVSQNPRHKITKRGQNVTFRCDPISEHNRLYWYRQTLGQGPEFLTYFQNEAQLEKSRLLSDRFSAERPKGSFSTLEIQRTEQGDSAMYLCASSFLRGRNTGELFFGEGSRLTVL.

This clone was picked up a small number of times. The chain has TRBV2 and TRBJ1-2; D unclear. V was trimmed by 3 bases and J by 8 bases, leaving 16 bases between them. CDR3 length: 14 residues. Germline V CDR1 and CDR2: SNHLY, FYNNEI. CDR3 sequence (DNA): TGTGCCAGCAGTGATCAGGAGGGCATAGGCGGCTACACCTTC. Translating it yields CASSDQEGIGGYTF.

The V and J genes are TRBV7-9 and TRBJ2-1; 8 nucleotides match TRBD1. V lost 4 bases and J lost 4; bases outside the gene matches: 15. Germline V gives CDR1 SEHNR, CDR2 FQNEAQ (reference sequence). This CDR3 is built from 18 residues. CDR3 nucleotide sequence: TGTGCCAGCAGCTACTTGGGGACAGGAAGGACCACTTACAATGAGCAGTTCTTC. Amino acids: CASSYLGTGRTTYNEQFF.

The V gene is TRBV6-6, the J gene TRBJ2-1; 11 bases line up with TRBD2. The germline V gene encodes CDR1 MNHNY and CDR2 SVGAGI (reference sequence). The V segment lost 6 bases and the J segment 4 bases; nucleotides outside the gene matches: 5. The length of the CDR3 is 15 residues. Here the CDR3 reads CASRKTSGGYNEQFF. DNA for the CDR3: TGTGCCAGCAGAAAAACTAGCGGGGGATACAATGAGCAGTTCTTC.

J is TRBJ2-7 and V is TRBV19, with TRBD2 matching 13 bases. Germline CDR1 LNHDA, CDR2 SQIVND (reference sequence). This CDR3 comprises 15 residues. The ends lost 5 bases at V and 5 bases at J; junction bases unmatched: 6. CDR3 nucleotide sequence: TGTGCCAGTAGTGACCTCACTAGCGGGAGGGACGAGCAGTACTTC. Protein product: CASSDLTSGRDEQYF.

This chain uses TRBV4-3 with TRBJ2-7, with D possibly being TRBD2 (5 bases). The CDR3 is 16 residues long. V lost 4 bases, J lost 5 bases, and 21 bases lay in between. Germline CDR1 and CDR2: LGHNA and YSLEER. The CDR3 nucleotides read TGCGCCAGCAGCCGCCTCCCACGGGATCTGTTCCACGAGCAGTACTTC. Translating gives CASSRLPRDLFHEQYF.

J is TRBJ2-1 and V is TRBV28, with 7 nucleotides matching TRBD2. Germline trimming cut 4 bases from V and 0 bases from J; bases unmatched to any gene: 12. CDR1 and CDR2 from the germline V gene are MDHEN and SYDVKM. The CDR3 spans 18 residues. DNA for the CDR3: TGTGCCAGCAGTTCGTCCCCCCTAGCGGTGAGCTCCTACAATGAGCAGTTCTTC. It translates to CASSSSPLAVSSYNEQFF.

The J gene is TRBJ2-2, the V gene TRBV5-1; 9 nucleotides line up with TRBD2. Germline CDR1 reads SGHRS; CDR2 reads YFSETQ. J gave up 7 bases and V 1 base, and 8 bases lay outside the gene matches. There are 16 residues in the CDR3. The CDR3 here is CASSLIAGARNGELFF. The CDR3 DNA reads TGCGCCAGCAGCTTGATAGCGGGAGCGAGGAACGGGGAGCTGTTTTTT.

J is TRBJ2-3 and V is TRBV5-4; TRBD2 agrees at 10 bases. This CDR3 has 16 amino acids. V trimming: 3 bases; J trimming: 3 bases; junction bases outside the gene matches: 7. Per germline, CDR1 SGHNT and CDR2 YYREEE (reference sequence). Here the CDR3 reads CASSSALAGRTDTQYF. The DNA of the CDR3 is TGTGCCAGCAGCTCGGCACTAGCGGGAAGGACAGATACGCAGTATTTT.

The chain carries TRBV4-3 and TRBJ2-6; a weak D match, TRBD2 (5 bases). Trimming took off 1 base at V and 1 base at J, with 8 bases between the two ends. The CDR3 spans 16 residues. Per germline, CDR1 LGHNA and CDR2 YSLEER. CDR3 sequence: CASSQGEGSGANVLTF. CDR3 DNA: TGCGCCAGCAGCCAAGGTGAGGGTTCTGGGGCCAACGTCCTGACTTTC.

Written as DNA, the CDR3 is TGTGCCAGCAGCCGTGGGGGCGGGTACGAGCAGTACTTC. Its protein product is CASSRGGGYEQYF. This chain links TRBV11-3 with TRBJ2-7; maybe TRBD1 (6 bases). CDR1 and CDR2 from the germline V gene are SGHNT and YENEEA. The CDR3 sequence is 13 residues long. V shed 5 bases and J shed 4 bases, with 12 bases lying between them.

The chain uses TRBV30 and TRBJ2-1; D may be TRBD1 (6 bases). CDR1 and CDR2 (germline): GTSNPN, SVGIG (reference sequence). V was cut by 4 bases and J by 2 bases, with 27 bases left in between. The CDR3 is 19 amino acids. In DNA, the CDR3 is TGTGCCTGGAAGGGCTTTTCAGGGGCGATGGGGGCCCCCTACAATGAGCAGTTCTTC. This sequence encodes CAWKGFSGAMGAPYNEQFF.

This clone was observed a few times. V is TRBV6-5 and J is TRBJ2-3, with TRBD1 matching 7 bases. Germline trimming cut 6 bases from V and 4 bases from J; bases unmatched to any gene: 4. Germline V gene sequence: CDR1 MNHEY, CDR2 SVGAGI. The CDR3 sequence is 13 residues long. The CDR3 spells CASRRGQSDTQYF. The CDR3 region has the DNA TGTGCCAGCAGACGGGGACAGTCAGATACGCAGTATTTT.

In DNA, the CDR3 is TGTGCCAGCAGCAATGGACTAGGAATTGGGTACGAGCAGTACTTC. Its protein product is CASSNGLGIGYEQYF. The V and J genes are TRBV6-5 and TRBJ2-7; 7 nucleotides align to TRBD2. The CDR3 sequence is 15 residues long. CDR1 MNHEY and CDR2 SVGAGI come from the germline V gene. V trimming: 6 bases; J trimming: 4 bases; junction bases outside the gene matches: 12.